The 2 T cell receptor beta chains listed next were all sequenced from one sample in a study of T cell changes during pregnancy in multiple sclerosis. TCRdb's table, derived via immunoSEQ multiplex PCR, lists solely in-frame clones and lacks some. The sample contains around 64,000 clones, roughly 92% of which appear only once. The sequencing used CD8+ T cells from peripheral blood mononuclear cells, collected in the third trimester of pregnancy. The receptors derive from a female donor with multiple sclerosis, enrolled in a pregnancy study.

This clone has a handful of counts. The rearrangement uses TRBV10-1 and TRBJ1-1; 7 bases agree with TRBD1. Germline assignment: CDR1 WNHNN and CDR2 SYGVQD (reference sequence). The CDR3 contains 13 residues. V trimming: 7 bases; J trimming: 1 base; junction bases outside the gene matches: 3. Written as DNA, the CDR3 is TGCGCCAGCAAGCACAGGGGGAACACTGAAGCTTTCTTT. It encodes CASKHRGNTEAFF.

The CDR3 nucleotides read TGTGCCAGCAGTTTCACAGGGGGCGGAAGCGCTGAAGCTTTCTTT. It codes for CASSFTGGGSAEAFF. The chain combines TRBV27 with TRBJ1-1, with 9 bases fitting TRBD1. The CDR3 is 15 amino acids. After removal of 3 bases from V and 6 bases from J, the junction contained 8 bases not matched to a gene. The germline CDR1 and CDR2 sequences are MNHEY and SMNVEV (reference sequence).